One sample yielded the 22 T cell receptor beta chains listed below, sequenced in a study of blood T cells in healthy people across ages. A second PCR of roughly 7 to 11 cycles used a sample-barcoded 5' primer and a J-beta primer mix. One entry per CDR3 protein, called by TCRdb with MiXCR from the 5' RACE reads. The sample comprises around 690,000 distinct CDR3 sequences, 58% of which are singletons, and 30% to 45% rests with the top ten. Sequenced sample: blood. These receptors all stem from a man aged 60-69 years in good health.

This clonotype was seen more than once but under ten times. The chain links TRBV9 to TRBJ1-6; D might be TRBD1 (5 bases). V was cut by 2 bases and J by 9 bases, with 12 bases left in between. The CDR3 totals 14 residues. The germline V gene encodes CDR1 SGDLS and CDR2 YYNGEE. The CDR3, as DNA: TGTGCCAGCAGCGTCGGGACTTATGGTTCACCCCTCCACTTT. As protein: CASSVGTYGSPLHF.

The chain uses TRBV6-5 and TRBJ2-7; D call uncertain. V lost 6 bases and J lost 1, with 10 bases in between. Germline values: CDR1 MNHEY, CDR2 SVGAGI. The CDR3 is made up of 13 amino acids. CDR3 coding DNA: TGTGCCAGCAGGTCCCTGAAATCCTACGAGCAGTACTTC. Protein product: CASRSLKSYEQYF.

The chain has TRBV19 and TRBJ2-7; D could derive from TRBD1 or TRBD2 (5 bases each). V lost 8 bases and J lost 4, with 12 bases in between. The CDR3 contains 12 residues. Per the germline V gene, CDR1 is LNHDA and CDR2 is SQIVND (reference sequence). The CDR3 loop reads CASLSEGYEQYF. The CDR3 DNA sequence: TGTGCCAGTCTCTCCGAGGGGTACGAGCAGTACTTC.

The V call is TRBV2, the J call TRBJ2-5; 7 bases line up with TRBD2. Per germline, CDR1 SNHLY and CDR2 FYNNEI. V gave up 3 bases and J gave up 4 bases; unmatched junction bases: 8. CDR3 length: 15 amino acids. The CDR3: CASSDQRDPSETQYF. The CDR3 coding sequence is TGTGCCAGCAGTGACCAGCGGGACCCCTCAGAGACCCAGTACTTC.

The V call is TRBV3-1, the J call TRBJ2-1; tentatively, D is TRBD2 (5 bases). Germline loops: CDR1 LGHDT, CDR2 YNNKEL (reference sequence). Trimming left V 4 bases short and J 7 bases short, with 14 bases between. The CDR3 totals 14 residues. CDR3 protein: CASSPEWAGNEQFF. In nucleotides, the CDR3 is TGTGCCAGCAGCCCTGAGTGGGCGGGTAATGAGCAGTTCTTC.

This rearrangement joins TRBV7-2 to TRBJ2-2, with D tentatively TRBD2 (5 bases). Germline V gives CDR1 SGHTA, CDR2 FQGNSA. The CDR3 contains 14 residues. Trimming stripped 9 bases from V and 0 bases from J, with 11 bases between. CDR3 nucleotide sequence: TGTGCCAGTGGACGGACTCCGAACACCGGGGAGCTGTTTTTT. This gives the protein CASGRTPNTGELFF.

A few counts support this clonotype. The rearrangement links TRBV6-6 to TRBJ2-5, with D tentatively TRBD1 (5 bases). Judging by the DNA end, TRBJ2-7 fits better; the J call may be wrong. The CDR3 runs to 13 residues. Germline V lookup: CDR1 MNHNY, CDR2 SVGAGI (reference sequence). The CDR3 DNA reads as TGTGCCAGCACCATGGACATTACCTACGAGCAGTACTTC. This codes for CASTMDITYEQYF.

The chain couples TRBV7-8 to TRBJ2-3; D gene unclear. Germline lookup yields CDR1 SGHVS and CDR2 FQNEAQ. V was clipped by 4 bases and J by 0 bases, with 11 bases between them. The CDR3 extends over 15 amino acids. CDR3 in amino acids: CASSYHKGSTDTQYF. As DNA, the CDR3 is TGTGCCAGCAGCTATCACAAGGGTAGCACAGATACGCAGTATTTT.

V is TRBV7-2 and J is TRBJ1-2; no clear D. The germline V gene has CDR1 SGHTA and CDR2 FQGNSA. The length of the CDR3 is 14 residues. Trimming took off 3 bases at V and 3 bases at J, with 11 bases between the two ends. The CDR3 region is CASSFVDEDYGYTF. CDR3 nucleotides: TGTGCCAGCAGCTTCGTAGACGAGGACTATGGCTACACCTTC. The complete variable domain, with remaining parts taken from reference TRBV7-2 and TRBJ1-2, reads GAGVSQSPSNKVTEKGKDVELRCDPISGHTALYWYRQSLGQGLEFLIYFQGNSAPDKSGLPSDRFSAERTGGSVSTLTIQRTQQEDSAVYLCASSFVDEDYGYTFGSGTRLTVV.

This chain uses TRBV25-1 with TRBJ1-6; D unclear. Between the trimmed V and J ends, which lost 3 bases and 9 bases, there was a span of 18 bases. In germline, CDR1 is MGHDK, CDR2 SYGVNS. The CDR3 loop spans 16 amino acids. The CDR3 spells CASSDLGSSSRSPLHF. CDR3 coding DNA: TGTGCCAGCAGTGATTTGGGGTCCTCTTCGCGTTCACCCCTCCACTTT.

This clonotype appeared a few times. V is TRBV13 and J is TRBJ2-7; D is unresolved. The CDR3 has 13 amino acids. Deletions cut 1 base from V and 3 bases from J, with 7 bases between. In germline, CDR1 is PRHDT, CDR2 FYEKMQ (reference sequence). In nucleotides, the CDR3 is TGTGCCAGCAGCTTAGACCGTAACTACGAGCAGTACTTC. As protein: CASSLDRNYEQYF.

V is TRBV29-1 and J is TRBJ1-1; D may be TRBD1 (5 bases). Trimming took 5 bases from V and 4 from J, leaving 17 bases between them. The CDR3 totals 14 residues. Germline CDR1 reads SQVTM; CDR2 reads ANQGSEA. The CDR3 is CSVSVRDGATEAFF. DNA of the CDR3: TGCAGCGTTAGTGTTCGGGACGGGGCCACTGAAGCTTTCTTT. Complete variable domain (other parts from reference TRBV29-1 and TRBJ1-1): SAVISQKPSRDICQRGTSLTIQCQVDSQVTMMFWYRQQPGQSLTLIATANQGSEATYESGFVIDKFPISRPNLTFSTLTVSNMSPEDSSIYLCSVSVRDGATEAFFGQGTRLTVV.

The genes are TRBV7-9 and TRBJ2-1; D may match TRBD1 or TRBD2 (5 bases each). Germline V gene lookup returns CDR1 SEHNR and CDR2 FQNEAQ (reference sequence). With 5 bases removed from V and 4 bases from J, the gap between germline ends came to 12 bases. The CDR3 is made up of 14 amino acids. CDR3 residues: CASSTRDGYNEQFF. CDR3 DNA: TGTGCCAGCAGCACCCGGGACGGTTACAATGAGCAGTTCTTC.

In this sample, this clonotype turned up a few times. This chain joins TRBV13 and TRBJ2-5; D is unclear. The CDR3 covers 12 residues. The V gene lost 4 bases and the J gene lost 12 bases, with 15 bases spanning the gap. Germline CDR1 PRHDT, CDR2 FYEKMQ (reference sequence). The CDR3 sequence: CASSSARIHKYF. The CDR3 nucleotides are TGTGCCAGCAGCTCCGCCCGGATTCACAAGTACTTC.

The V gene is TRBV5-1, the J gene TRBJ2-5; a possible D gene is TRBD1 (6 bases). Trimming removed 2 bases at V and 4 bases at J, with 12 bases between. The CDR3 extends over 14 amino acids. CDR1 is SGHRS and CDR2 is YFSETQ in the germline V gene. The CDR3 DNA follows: TGCGCCAGCAGCTTCCCAGGGGTCGGAGAGACCCAGTACTTC. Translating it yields CASSFPGVGETQYF.

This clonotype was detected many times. DNA of the CDR3: TGCAGCGTTGAAGGGGACCACTCAGAGACCCAGTACTTC. Its protein product is CSVEGDHSETQYF. The V and J genes are TRBV29-1 and TRBJ2-5, with D perhaps matching TRBD1 or TRBD2 (5 bases each). Germline values: CDR1 SQVTM, CDR2 ANQGSEA. V lost 1 base to trimming and J lost 4 bases, with 10 bases between them. The CDR3 loop spans 13 amino acids.

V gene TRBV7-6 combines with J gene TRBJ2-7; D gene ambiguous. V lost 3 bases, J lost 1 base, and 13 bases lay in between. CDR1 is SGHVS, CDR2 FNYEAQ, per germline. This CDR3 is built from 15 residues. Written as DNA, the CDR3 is TGTGCCAGCAGCTTGGACGGTACAAGTTCCTACGAGCAGTACTTC. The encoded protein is CASSLDGTSSYEQYF.

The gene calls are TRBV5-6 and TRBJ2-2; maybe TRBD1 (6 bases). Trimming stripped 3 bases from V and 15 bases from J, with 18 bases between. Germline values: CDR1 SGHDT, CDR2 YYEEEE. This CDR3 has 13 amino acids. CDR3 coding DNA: TGTGCCAGCAGCTCAACCTCGGACAGTGTGGTGTTTTTT. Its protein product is CASSSTSDSVVFF.

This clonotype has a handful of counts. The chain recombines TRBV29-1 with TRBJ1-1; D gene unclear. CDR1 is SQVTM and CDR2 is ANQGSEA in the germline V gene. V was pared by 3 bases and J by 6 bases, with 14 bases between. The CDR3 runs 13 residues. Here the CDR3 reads CSVEKALQAEAFF. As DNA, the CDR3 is TGCAGCGTTGAGAAGGCCCTTCAAGCTGAAGCTTTCTTT.

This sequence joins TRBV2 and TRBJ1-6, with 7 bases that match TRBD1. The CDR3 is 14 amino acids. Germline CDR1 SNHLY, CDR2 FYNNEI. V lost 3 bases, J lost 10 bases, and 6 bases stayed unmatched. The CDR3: CASSEGRGGSPLHF. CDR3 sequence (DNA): TGTGCCAGCAGTGAGGGCAGGGGGGGATCACCCCTCCACTTT.

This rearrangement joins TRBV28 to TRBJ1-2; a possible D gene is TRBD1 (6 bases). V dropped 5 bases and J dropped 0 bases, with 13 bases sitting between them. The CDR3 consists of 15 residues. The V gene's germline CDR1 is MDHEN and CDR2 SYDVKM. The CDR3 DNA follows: TGTGCCAGCAGTCCCTCAGGGACATCTAACTATGGCTACACCTTC. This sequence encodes CASSPSGTSNYGYTF.

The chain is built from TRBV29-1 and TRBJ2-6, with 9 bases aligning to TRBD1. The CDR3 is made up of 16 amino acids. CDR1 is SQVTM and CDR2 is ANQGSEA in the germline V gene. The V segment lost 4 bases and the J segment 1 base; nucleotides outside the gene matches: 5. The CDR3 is CSVVYRGRSGANVLTF. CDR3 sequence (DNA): TGCAGCGTTGTATACAGGGGGCGTTCTGGGGCCAACGTCCTGACTTTC.